This TCR beta chain was documented in a study of T cells after yellow fever vaccination (dated by TCRdb to about 2019). In the study overall: Libraries from fractions with low cell numbers were prepared with the SMART-Seq v4 Ultra Low Input RNA kit. To follow T-cell clones before and after both primary and booster YFV17D yellow fever vaccination, bulk TCR alpha and beta repertoires underwent longitudinal sequencing. Two healthy male donors made up the cohort, one aged 18 to 30 years and the other aged 30 to 40 years. Blood samples were taken at several timepoints before and after primary and secondary immunization, and bulk PBMC replicates and cell subsets were isolated. The research as a whole found: After the booster, most of the clones that had expanded following primary vaccination were detected again (roughly 96% of CD4 and roughly nine tenths of CD8), which suggests that memory was broadly maintained. The study included only two donors, which limits how far the findings can be generalized. Compared with the primary T-cell response, the secondary T-cell response was faster but weaker, reaching its peak on day 5 rather than on day 15. Computational filtering was required because FACS-sorted repertoires could contain abundant contaminating clonotypes from the bulk population. A small share of clonotypes occurred in both CD4 and CD8 compartments, likely arising from convergent recombination.

Taken with the paper, the label for treatment or condition translates to: live attenuated yellow fever vaccine strain. At each blood-draw timepoint, two biological replicates of bulk PBMCs were obtained. PBMCs were isolated from peripheral blood using a standard Ficoll-Paque protocol. TriZol was used to extract RNA from bulk PBMCs, from CD4 and CD8 fractions, and from dextramer-positive and dextramer-negative fractions. This clonotype has a handful of counts. Its antigen is unknown. Base quality data are lacking; no much larger clone is found one base away. Counted from cysteine to phenylalanine, this CDR3 has 18 amino acids. The DNA shown is the 54-base CDR3, in frame from base 1. From the germline V gene (reference sequence), CDR1 is SGHAT and CDR2 is FQDESV. The junction carries 20 bases between V and J, which are trimmed by 3 bases and 3 bases respectively. TCR cDNA was synthesized by 5'RACE template switching, through which a universal primer site and unique molecular identifiers were introduced. cDNA synthesis was primed from both the TCR alpha and TCR beta constant segments. Library amplification used two PCR steps, and the second PCR step added sample barcodes and sequencing adapters. Sequencing of libraries was done on Illumina HiSeq 2500 (2x100 bp) or NovaSeq (2x150 bp). As for the original processing: Demultiplexing of reads and collapsing into UMI consensus sequences were performed with MIGEC, and V(D)J alignment was carried out with MiXCR. Vaccine-responding clonotypes were defined with edgeR using replicate PBMC samples, requiring FDR below 0.01 and a log2 fold change above 5 up to day 15. Bulk clonotypes were assigned CD4 or CD8 identity according to which sequenced CD4 or CD8 repertoire held them at higher abundance. TCRdb redid the processing of the public reads, applying fastp at Q25 and MiXCR, and retained in-frame beta chains. For every CDR3 protein sequence, its rows merge into one entry that carries the most common genes and DNA. TCRdb, not the authors, supplied the V and J calls. This sample lists about 580,000 distinct CDR3 sequences; about a sixth were detected once. The ten largest clones take up approximately 15% of the sample.

This receptor was obtained from a man younger than 30 who received the YFV17D yellow fever vaccine. Sample: PBMCs, taken about 5 days after the first yellow fever vaccination. In this chain, TRBV11-1 is recombined with TRBJ1-4; tentative D gene TRBD1, with 5 bases matching. The DNA is as follows: TGTGCCAGCAGCTTGTTAGGGCAGGGAGGGAAAGCTAATGAAAAACTGTTTTTT. Translated, it gives CASSLLGQGGKANEKLFF.